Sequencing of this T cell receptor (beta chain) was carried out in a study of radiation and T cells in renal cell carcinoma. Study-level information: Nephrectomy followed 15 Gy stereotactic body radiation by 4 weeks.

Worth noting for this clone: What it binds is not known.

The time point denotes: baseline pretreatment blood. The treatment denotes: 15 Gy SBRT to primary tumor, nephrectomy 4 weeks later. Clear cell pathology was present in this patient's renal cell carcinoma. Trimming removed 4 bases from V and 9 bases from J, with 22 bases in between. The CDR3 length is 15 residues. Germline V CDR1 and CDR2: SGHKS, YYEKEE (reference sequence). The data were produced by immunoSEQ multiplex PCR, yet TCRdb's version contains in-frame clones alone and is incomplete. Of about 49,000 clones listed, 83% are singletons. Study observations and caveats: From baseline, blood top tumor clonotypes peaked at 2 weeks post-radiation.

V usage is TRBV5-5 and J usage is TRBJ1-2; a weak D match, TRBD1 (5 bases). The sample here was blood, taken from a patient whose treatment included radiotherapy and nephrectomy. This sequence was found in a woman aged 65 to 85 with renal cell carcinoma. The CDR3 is CASSGGLRDFLRYTF. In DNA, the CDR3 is TGTGCCAGCAGCGGGGGACTCCGGGACTTTTTACGCTACACCTTC.